This T cell receptor (beta chain) was recovered during a study of T-cell memory formation after mild COVID-19. About this clonotype: Antigen unknown.

The CDR3 extends over 13 amino acids. Trimming took 2 bases from V and 4 from J, leaving 7 bases between them. Germline lookup yields CDR1 MGHRA and CDR2 YSYEKL. The study's findings and limits: Largely, contracting CD4+ clones fell within CM and EM, and contracting CD8+ clones within EMRA.

Sample barcodes and UMIs were carried by the TCR alpha and TCR beta cDNA libraries that 5'RACE generated with constant-segment primers. TCRdb passed the 5' RACE reads through MiXCR, listing each CDR3 protein once. Found here are around 470,000 distinct CDR3 sequences, around 19% of them singletons; the top ten hold roughly 8%. Sequencing was carried out using PBMCs or a T cell subset sorted from them (not recorded which). The rearrangement uses TRBV4-1 and TRBJ2-3; possibly TRBD2 for D (5 bases). The clonotype was recovered from an adult woman who had mild COVID-19 (a few samples of this study predate the infection). Cell type and time point are not known. CDR3 DNA sequence: TGCGCCAGCAGCCAATCCGGGGCAGATACGCAGTATTTT. Protein: CASSQSGADTQYF.